These 30 T cell receptor beta chains were sequenced from one sample in a study of T cells in localized non-small cell lung cancer. Sequenced by immunoSEQ multiplex PCR; TCRdb stores in-frame clones only, minus some. This sample has some 2,500 clones, with about 28% found just once. Source: lung tumor tissue, taken before any cancer treatment. The receptors were sampled from a man aged 40 to 69 with stage II squamous cell lung carcinoma.

The rearrangement uses TRBV9 and TRBJ2-6; D is possibly TRBD1 or TRBD2 (5 bases each). Germline V gives CDR1 SGDLS, CDR2 YYNGEE. The CDR3 totals 17 residues. The V end was cut by 5 bases, the J end by 5 bases, with 20 bases between. CDR3: CASSVGTGNLRANVLTF. The CDR3, as DNA: TGTGCCAGCAGTGTTGGGACGGGAAACTTGAGGGCCAACGTCCTGACTTTC.

The chain joins TRBV25-1 to TRBJ1-3; D call uncertain. CDR1 MGHDK and CDR2 SYGVNS come from the germline V gene. Trimming took off 4 bases at V and 2 bases at J, with 6 bases between the two ends. The CDR3 extends over 13 amino acids. The CDR3 region has the DNA TGTGCCAGCAGTGCCGGGGCTGGAAACACCATATATTTT. Protein product: CASSAGAGNTIYF.

This clone was seen more than once but under ten times. The CDR3, as DNA: TGTGCCAGCAGGACAGGCGGGAGGGCCCCCGATACGCAGTATTTT. Translated, it gives CASRTGGRAPDTQYF. The J gene is TRBJ2-3, the V gene TRBV6-8; 9 bases are a match to TRBD2. The length of the CDR3 is 15 residues. Germline V gives CDR1 MNHGY, CDR2 SAAAGT. V shed 6 bases, J shed 6 bases, and the junction held 10 bases outside the gene matches.

This clone was detected only a few times. This CDR3 reads CAWSVGSLEAFF. The CDR3 coding sequence is TGTGCCTGGAGTGTAGGTTCTCTTGAAGCTTTCTTT. V and J are TRBV30 and TRBJ1-1; D ambiguous. V lost 0 bases and J 7 bases, leaving 9 bases between the germline ends. Per germline, CDR1 GTSNPN and CDR2 SVGIG (reference sequence). CDR3 length: 12 residues. Full variable domain (remainder filled in from reference TRBV30 and TRBJ1-1): SQTIHQWPATLVQPVGSPLSLECTVEGTSNPNLYWYRQAAGRGLQLLFYSVGIGQISSEVPQNLSASRPQDRQFILSSKKLLLSDSGFYLCAWSVGSLEAFFGQGTRLTVV.

This chain links TRBV19 with TRBJ2-1; D may correspond to TRBD1 or TRBD2 (5 bases each). The CDR3 has 15 residues. Germline lookup yields CDR1 LNHDA and CDR2 SQIVND (reference sequence). Between the trimmed V and J ends, which lost 5 bases and 5 bases, there was a span of 16 bases. The CDR3, as DNA: TGTGCCAGTAGTCCCTCGGGGCTACCCCACAATGAGCAGTTCTTC. This translates into CASSPSGLPHNEQFF.

This rearrangement joins TRBV30 to TRBJ2-1; D may correspond to TRBD1 or TRBD2 (5 bases each). Trimming took off 8 bases at V and 2 bases at J, with 19 bases between the two ends. This CDR3 contains 15 residues. CDR1 GTSNPN and CDR2 SVGIG come from the germline V gene (reference sequence). CDR3 DNA sequence: TGTGCCGGCAGGCGAGGGACGCGACCCTACAATGAGCAGTTCTTC. This gives the protein CAGRRGTRPYNEQFF.

By share, this clone ranks as medium-sized (0.01 to 0.1%). This sequence joins TRBV6-8 and TRBJ1-2, with D possibly matching TRBD1 (5 bases). CDR1 is MNHGY and CDR2 is SAAAGT in the germline V gene. The CDR3 covers 13 residues. Trimming removed 6 bases from V and 0 bases from J, with 8 bases in between. As DNA, the CDR3 is TGTGCCAGCAGCAAGGGGTCTAACTATGGCTACACCTTC. Translated, it gives CASSKGSNYGYTF.

There are a few counts of this clone. V gene TRBV18 combines with J gene TRBJ1-1; D ambiguous. CDR1 and CDR2 (germline): KGHSH, LQKENI. Between the trimmed V and J ends, which lost 3 bases and 7 bases, there was a span of 15 bases. CDR3 length: 14 amino acids. The CDR3 spells CASSPLQGLIEAFF. CDR3 in DNA: TGTGCCAGCTCACCTCTCCAAGGACTGATTGAAGCTTTCTTT.

This clone was counted between two and nine times. The rearrangement uses TRBV19 and TRBJ1-1; no clear D. Germline V lookup: CDR1 LNHDA, CDR2 SQIVND (reference sequence). Trimming took off 3 bases at V and 4 bases at J, with 3 bases between the two ends. There are 11 residues in the CDR3. The CDR3 bases are TGTGCCAGTAGTATGACCACTGAAGCTTTCTTT. Its protein product is CASSMTTEAFF. Complete variable domain (other parts from reference TRBV19 and TRBJ1-1): DGGITQSPKYLFRKEGQNVTLSCEQNLNHDAMYWYRQDPGQGLRLIYYSQIVNDFQKGDIAEGYSVSREKKESFPLTVTSAQKNPTAFYLCASSMTTEAFFGQGTRLTVV.

V gene TRBV6-8 combines with J gene TRBJ1-4; D call uncertain. The ends were cut back, 6 bases at V and 8 bases at J, with 19 bases in the middle. This CDR3 contains 15 residues. Germline CDR1 MNHGY, CDR2 SAAAGT. The CDR3 is CASSTFLPNGEKLFF. CDR3 nucleotides: TGTGCCAGCAGCACATTCCTCCCCAACGGGGAAAAACTGTTTTTT.

This clone showed up just a few times. The rearrangement joins TRBV9 to TRBJ2-1; D is unresolved. Trimming cost V 3 bases and J 8 bases, with 15 bases left between them. The germline V gene encodes CDR1 SGDLS and CDR2 YYNGEE. The CDR3 runs 14 residues. The CDR3 sequence is CASSANIGGDEQFF. The DNA of the CDR3 is TGTGCCAGCAGCGCGAATATTGGTGGAGATGAGCAGTTCTTC.

The CDR3 sequence is CSVARENTGELFF. Written as DNA, the CDR3 is TGCAGCGTTGCCAGGGAAAACACCGGGGAGCTGTTTTTT. The gene calls are TRBV29-1 and TRBJ2-2; tentatively, D is TRBD1 (5 bases). The CDR3 covers 13 residues. CDR1 SQVTM and CDR2 ANQGSEA come from the germline V gene. The V end was cut by 4 bases, the J end by 2 bases, with 8 bases between.

This chain joins TRBV6-8 and TRBJ2-5; D is unresolved. Germline lookup yields CDR1 MNHGY and CDR2 SAAAGT. The CDR3 contains 13 residues. V was cut by 6 bases and J by 3 bases, with 11 bases left in between. The chain's CDR3 is CASSEIGEETQYF. For the CDR3, the DNA is TGTGCCAGCAGCGAGATTGGGGAAGAGACCCAGTACTTC.

In its sample, this clone was seen a few times. This sequence joins TRBV11-3 and TRBJ2-7, with D possibly being TRBD1 (6 bases). The CDR3 runs 14 residues. The V and J ends lost 6 bases and 5 bases respectively, with 17 bases between them. Per the germline V gene, CDR1 is SGHNT and CDR2 is YENEEA. The DNA of the CDR3 is TGTGCCAGCAGTTCACCCAGGGGAGCGAACGAGCAGTACTTC. Amino acids: CASSSPRGANEQYF.

This clone was picked up a small number of times. This CDR3 reads CAIRDGTGTYEQYF. In nucleotides, the CDR3 is TGTGCCATCAGGGATGGGACAGGTACCTACGAGCAGTACTTC. The rearrangement joins TRBV6-8 to TRBJ2-7, with 8 bases fitting TRBD1. CDR1 and CDR2 (germline): MNHGY, SAAAGT. V lost 10 bases, J lost 2 bases, and 10 bases stayed unmatched. There are 14 residues in the CDR3.

This clone is large in the sample. This chain uses TRBV9 with TRBJ2-1; 10 positions agree with TRBD2. The ends lost 5 bases at V and 9 bases at J; junction bases unmatched: 11. From germline, CDR1 is SGDLS and CDR2 YYNGEE. The CDR3 spans 15 residues. The CDR3 DNA reads TGTGCCAGCAGTGTTTTAACTAGCGGGATGAGTGAGCAGTTCTTC. Protein product: CASSVLTSGMSEQFF.

V and J are TRBV5-1 and TRBJ2-7; 12 bases match TRBD1. The V and J ends lost 0 bases and 3 bases, in that order; junction bases with no gene match: 4. Per the germline V gene, CDR1 is SGHRS and CDR2 is YFSETQ. This CDR3 region has 16 residues. CDR3 sequence (DNA): TGCGCCAGCAGCTTGGGCGGGACAGGGGGCGGCTACGAGCAGTACTTC. Its translation: CASSLGGTGGGYEQYF.

The table lists this clone with a few counts. V and J are TRBV7-1 and TRBJ1-2; 8 nucleotides line up with TRBD1. TRBV7-1 is identified as an open reading frame with a role that is uncertain. The length of the CDR3 is 13 residues. V lost 5 bases, J lost 4 bases, and 3 bases stayed unmatched. CDR3 region: CASSPGGGYGYTF. In nucleotides, the CDR3 is TGTGCCAGCAGCCCAGGGGGCGGCTATGGCTACACCTTC.

The V and J genes are TRBV19 and TRBJ1-5; no clear D gene. The germline V gene encodes CDR1 LNHDA and CDR2 SQIVND (reference sequence). V was trimmed by 3 bases and J by 0 bases, leaving 12 bases between them. CDR3 size: 16 residues. The CDR3 protein is CASSMVKGGSNQPQHF. In DNA form, the CDR3 reads TGTGCCAGTAGTATGGTGAAGGGTGGTAGCAATCAGCCCCAGCATTTT.

V and J are TRBV19 and TRBJ2-1, with 8 bases aligning to TRBD2. V trimming: 3 bases; J trimming: 3 bases; junction bases outside the gene matches: 4. CDR1 LNHDA and CDR2 SQIVND come from the germline V gene (reference sequence). The CDR3 sequence is 15 residues long. CDR3 nucleotides: TGTGCCAGTAGTATCGCCAGCGGGAGCTACAATGAGCAGTTCTTC. This gives the protein CASSIASGSYNEQFF.

For this clone: The junction departs from the called germline gene at one end, perhaps through a read error. This chain connects TRBV6-8 to TRBJ1-5; D unresolved. The germline gives CDR1 MNHGY, CDR2 SAAAGT. The CDR3 covers 13 residues. CDR3 nucleotide sequence: TGTGCCATCAGTGTTTTGGAGAATCAGCCCCAGCATTTT. It encodes CAISVLENQPQHF.

Within the sample, this clone is medium-sized. The chain carries TRBV11-3 and TRBJ1-2, with D possibly being TRBD1 (5 bases). This CDR3 contains 14 residues. The ends were cut back, 4 bases at V and 5 bases at J, with 14 bases in the middle. Germline CDR1 and CDR2: SGHNT and YENEEA. CDR3 sequence: CASSYGTDTYGYTF. As DNA, the CDR3 is TGTGCCAGCAGCTACGGGACGGATACTTATGGCTACACCTTC.

This clone came up a few times. This chain links TRBV11-3 with TRBJ1-5, with 9 bases matching TRBD1. The CDR3 length is 14 residues. Germline CDR1 reads SGHNT; CDR2 reads YENEEA. The V and J ends lost 5 bases and 6 bases, in that order; junction bases with no gene match: 5. The CDR3 protein is CASSLGQGSQPQHF. As DNA, the CDR3 is TGTGCCAGCAGCCTCGGACAGGGGAGTCAGCCCCAGCATTTT.

This sequence joins TRBV10-3 and TRBJ2-7, with 7 bases identical to TRBD2. The V segment lost 2 bases and the J segment 1 base; nucleotides outside the gene matches: 8. Germline V gene data show CDR1 as ENHRY and CDR2 as SYGVKD. The CDR3 has 16 amino acids. The CDR3: CAISEEVAGLSYEQYF. The CDR3 bases are TGTGCCATCAGTGAGGAGGTAGCGGGCCTTTCCTACGAGCAGTACTTC.

The chain is built from TRBV30 and TRBJ1-3, with D possibly being TRBD1 (5 bases). This CDR3 has 14 amino acids. V was cut by 5 bases and J by 2 bases, with 13 bases left in between. Germline V lookup: CDR1 GTSNPN, CDR2 SVGIG (reference sequence). CDR3 sequence: CAWGGQGAGNTIYF. The CDR3 nucleotides read TGTGCCTGGGGAGGTCAGGGTGCTGGAAACACCATATATTTT.

In its sample, this clone is medium-sized. The CDR3 DNA sequence: TGTGCCAGCACCACAAGGCCCAACAAGGACAGGTTCTATGGCTACACCTTC. Translation: CASTTRPNKDRFYGYTF. The rearrangement joins TRBV6-8 to TRBJ1-2, with 7 nucleotides matching TRBD1. Trimming at V came to 7 bases and at J to 4 bases, leaving 18 bases not matched to a gene. This CDR3 is built from 17 residues. Germline V lookup: CDR1 MNHGY, CDR2 SAAAGT.

This chain uses TRBV11-3 with TRBJ2-7; TRBD1 is a possible D gene (5 bases). The germline V gene has CDR1 SGHNT and CDR2 YENEEA. The V and J ends lost 8 bases and 3 bases respectively, with 17 bases between them. The CDR3 runs 14 residues. CDR3 sequence: CASPQQARGYEQYF. The CDR3 DNA reads as TGTGCCAGCCCCCAACAGGCCCGAGGCTACGAGCAGTACTTC.

In this sample, this clone turned up a few times. The rearrangement uses TRBV9 and TRBJ1-1; no firm D call. CDR1 is SGDLS, CDR2 YYNGEE, per germline. This CDR3 is built from 16 residues. The germline V and J ends were trimmed by 0 bases and 0 bases, with 12 bases remaining between them. The CDR3 reads CASSVGPGRMNTEAFF. CDR3 DNA: TGTGCCAGCAGCGTAGGGCCCGGACGGATGAACACTGAAGCTTTCTTT.

This sequence joins TRBV28 and TRBJ2-7; a weak D match, TRBD2 (5 bases). CDR3 length equals 14 residues. Trimming took 2 bases from V and 7 from J, leaving 15 bases between them. Looked up from germline, CDR1 is MDHEN and CDR2 is SYDVKM. The CDR3 DNA follows: TGTGCCAGCAGTTTAGGACTCTTAAGTTGGGAGCAGTACTTC. It encodes CASSLGLLSWEQYF.

The chain joins TRBV4-1 to TRBJ1-1; tentative D call: TRBD1 (6 bases). The CDR3 totals 13 residues. Germline-derived CDR1 and CDR2 are MGHRA and YSYEKL. With 6 bases removed from V and 5 bases from J, the gap between germline ends came to 13 bases. This CDR3 is CASSKGGGTEAFF. CDR3 sequence (DNA): TGCGCCAGCAGTAAAGGGGGTGGGACTGAAGCTTTCTTT.